This T cell receptor (beta chain) is from a study of vaccination and CD4 T cells after COVID-19. Study at large: Six male and four female convalescents took part, two of them Hispanic. As a positive control, some control cultures were given a CEFX pool, while others were given an HIV-1 Nef pool or no peptide.

Comment on this clonotype: Its antigen is unknown. The junction departs from germline at one end; a sequencing error may be responsible.

Cultured CD4+ T cell DNA was sequenced using the Oncomine TCR Beta short-read assay. MiXCR was run by TCRdb on the PCR reads, yielding one entry per CDR3 protein. The sample lists around 13,000 distinct CDR3 sequences; about 42% were seen once. This sample's treatment: 10-day PBMC culture with coronavirus spike peptide pools or control peptides (ViraFEST assay). About 2 million PBMCs were grown per well alongside 10 IU/ml IL-2 and around 9.6 ug/ml peptide pools. The CDR3 has 16 residues. Per the germline V gene, CDR1 is SGHNT and CDR2 is YYREEE (reference sequence). This rearrangement joins TRBV5-4 to TRBJ1-2, with 12 positions matching TRBD1. This receptor was obtained from a human donor who had recovered from COVID-19. The specimen comprised CD4+ T cells from blood, cultured in vitro, sampled before SARS-CoV-2 vaccination. CDR3 sequence reads: CVSSLSLGQGARGYTF. DNA of the CDR3: TGTGTCAGCAGCTTGTCTCTGGGACAGGGGGCGCGGGGCTACACCTTC.